This TCR beta chain was sequenced in a study of T cell responses to AZD1222 COVID-19 vaccine. Study-wide points: Mostly white British, mostly female donors; authors suggested clonal diversity may be underestimated.

Profiling relied on immunoSEQ multiplex PCR, and the TCRdb table lists in-frame clones only, not all of them. The table includes about 40,000 clones, roughly 88% detected once. In germline, CDR1 is MDHEN, CDR2 SYDVKM. V was shortened by 11 bases and J by 3 bases, with 20 bases between the two germline ends. The CDR3 loop spans 15 amino acids. This clone ranks as medium-sized. Its matching antigen is unknown. The sample here was peripheral blood, taken 28 days after the second AZD1222 dose. This chain connects TRBV28 to TRBJ2-1; D may be TRBD1 (6 bases). This TCR was recovered from an adult who received the AZD1222 COVID-19 vaccine. CDR3 DNA: TGTGCCCCAGGGGCTAGCCGTTGGGTCTACAATGAGCAGTTCTTC. Its translation is CAPGASRWVYNEQFF.